This T cell receptor (beta chain) was identified in a study of CXCR4 blockade with PD-1 therapy in pancreatic cancer (dated by TCRdb to between 2019 and 2020). For context, the study as a whole: The study combined multiplex immunohistochemistry and TCRbeta immunosequencing of resected pancreatic ductal adenocarcinoma with ex vivo slice culture testing PD-1 and CXCR4 blockade. To assess intratumoral heterogeneity, two geographically distinct regions from each of several tumors were TCR-sequenced.

TCRbeta CDR3 regions were immunosequenced from extracted DNA using the immunoSEQ Assay at Adaptive Biotechnologies. As for how the authors treated the data: To quantify the absolute abundance of each unique TCRbeta CDR3, sequences were collapsed and filtered. Clonality was defined as 1 minus Pielou's evenness, computed on productive in-frame rearrangements only. For regional overlap, the top 100 nucleotide rearrangements were followed across paired samples, and the Morisita index was used to compare paired samples against unrelated samples. The immunoSEQ Rearrangement Details tool was used to assess convergence of nucleotide rearrangements onto identical amino acid sequences. TCRdb's version of the immuneACCESS table is confined to in-frame rearrangements and falls short of the full clone set. An unresolved V gene accounts for under half of the shortfall where checked; the remainder is of unknown origin. That table supplies the V and J calls and clone size; D and trimming were determined from the DNA. This sample has some 5,000 clones in its table, and roughly half of those were observed once. The top ten clonotypes cover around 6.7% of the sample.

According to the germline V gene, CDR1 reads SGHRS and CDR2 reads YFSETQ. The CDR3 numbers 14 residues from cysteine through phenylalanine. The only DNA kept is the CDR3, 42 bases in frame from the first base. V loses 2 bases, J loses 2 bases, and the germline ends lie 10 bases apart. The patients who supplied the archived tumor blocks had received no neoadjuvant therapy before resection. For the preserved-tissue arm, the study drew on around 30 surgical resection samples taken from some 25 pancreatic ductal adenocarcinoma patients who had not been treated previously. For the resection arm, DNA was extracted from ten 5-micron curls of FFPE tumor adjacent to the multiplex immunohistochemistry slide. The paper's findings and limits, for the study overall: The frequency of each amino acid clone correlated strongly with the number of distinct nucleotide rearrangements encoding that clone, suggesting convergent selection driven by common tumor antigens. Because only TCRbeta chains were sequenced, true antigen-specificity overlap of convergent dominant clones was left unconfirmed pending paired alpha-beta single-cell sequencing. Tumors had clonal expansion, with a mean productive clonality of approximately 0.15 compared with roughly 0.05 in healthy blood, yet clonality showed no correlation with survival.

Note on this clone: Which antigen it targets is not known. One base away there is no much larger clone; base qualities are not given.

This sequence originates from a human donor with pancreatic ductal adenocarcinoma. Material: tumor tissue. The chain was built from TRBV5-1 and TRBJ2-5; there is no confident call for the D gene. The CDR3 protein is CASSLGSEQETQYF. The DNA sequence reads TGCGCCAGCAGCTTAGGCTCGGAACAAGAGACCCAGTACTTC. The full variable domain, with segments outside the CDR3 supplied by the reference TRBV5-1 and TRBJ2-5 proteins, appears as KAGVTQTPRYLIKTRGQQVTLSCSPISGHRSVSWYQQTPGQGLQFLFEYFSETQRNKGNFPGRFSGRQFSNSRSEMNVSTLELGDSALYLCASSLGSEQETQYFGPGTRLLVL.